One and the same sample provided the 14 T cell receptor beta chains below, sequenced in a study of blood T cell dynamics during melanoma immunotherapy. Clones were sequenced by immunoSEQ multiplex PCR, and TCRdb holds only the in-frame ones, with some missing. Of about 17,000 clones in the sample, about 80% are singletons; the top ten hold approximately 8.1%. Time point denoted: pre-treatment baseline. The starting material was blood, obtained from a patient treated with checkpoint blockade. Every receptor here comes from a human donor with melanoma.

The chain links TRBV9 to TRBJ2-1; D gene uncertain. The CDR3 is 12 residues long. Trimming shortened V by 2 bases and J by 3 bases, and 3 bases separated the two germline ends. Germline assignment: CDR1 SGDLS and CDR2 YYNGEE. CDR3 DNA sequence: TGTGCCAGCAGCGTTGGCTACAATGAGCAGTTCTTC. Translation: CASSVGYNEQFF.

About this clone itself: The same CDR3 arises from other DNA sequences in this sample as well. The CDR3 loop reads CASSLIAGGAGETQYF. CDR3 sequence (DNA): TGTGCCAGCAGCTTAATTGCCGGGGGGGCGGGGGAGACCCAGTACTTC. The chain is built from TRBV7-2 and TRBJ2-5; 8 positions match TRBD2. With V trimmed by 2 bases and J by 5 bases, 10 bases remained unmatched. Germline V CDR1 and CDR2: SGHTA, FQGNSA. The CDR3 extends over 16 amino acids. The full variable domain, with the rest looked up from reference TRBV7-2 and TRBJ2-5, is GAGVSQSPSNKVTEKGKDVELRCDPISGHTALYWYRQSLGQGLEFLIYFQGNSAPDKSGLPSDRFSAERTGGSVSTLTIQRTQQEDSAVYLCASSLIAGGAGETQYFGPGTRLLVL.

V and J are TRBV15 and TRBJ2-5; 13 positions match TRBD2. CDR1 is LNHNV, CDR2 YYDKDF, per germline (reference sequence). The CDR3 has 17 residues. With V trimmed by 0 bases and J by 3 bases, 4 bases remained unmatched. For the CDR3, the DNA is TGTGCCACCAGCAGAGATCGACTAGCGGGAGGAAAAGAGACCCAGTACTTC. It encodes CATSRDRLAGGKETQYF.

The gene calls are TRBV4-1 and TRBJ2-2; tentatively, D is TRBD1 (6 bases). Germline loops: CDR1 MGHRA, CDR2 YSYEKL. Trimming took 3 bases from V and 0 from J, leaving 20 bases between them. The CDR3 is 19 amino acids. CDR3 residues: CASSHPILPGAANTGELFF. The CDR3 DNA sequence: TGCGCCAGCAGCCATCCAATTCTCCCAGGGGCCGCGAACACCGGGGAGCTGTTTTTT.

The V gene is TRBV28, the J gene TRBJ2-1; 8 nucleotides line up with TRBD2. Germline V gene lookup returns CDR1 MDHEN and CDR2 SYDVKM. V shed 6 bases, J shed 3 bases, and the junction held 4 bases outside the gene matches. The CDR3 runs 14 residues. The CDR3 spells CASSQGTSYNEQFF. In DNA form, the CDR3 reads TGTGCCAGCAGCCAAGGGACTAGCTACAATGAGCAGTTCTTC. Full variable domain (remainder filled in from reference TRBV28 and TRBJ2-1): DVKVTQSSRYLVKRTGEKVFLECVQDMDHENMFWYRQDPGLGLRLIYFSYDVKMKEKGDIPEGYSVSREKKERFSLILESASTNQTSMYLCASSQGTSYNEQFFGPGTRLTVL.

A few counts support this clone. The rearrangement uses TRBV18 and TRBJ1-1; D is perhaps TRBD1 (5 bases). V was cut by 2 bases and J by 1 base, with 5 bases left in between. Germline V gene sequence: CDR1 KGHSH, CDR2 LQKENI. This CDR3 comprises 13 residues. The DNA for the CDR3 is TGTGCCAGCTCACCAACAGGGAACACTGAAGCTTTCTTT. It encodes CASSPTGNTEAFF.

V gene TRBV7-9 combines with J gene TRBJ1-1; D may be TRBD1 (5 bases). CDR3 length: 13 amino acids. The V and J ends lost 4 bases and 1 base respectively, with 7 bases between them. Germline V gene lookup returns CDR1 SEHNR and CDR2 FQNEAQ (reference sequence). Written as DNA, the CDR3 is TGTGCCAGCAGCTGGGGGAGGAACACTGAAGCTTTCTTT. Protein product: CASSWGRNTEAFF.

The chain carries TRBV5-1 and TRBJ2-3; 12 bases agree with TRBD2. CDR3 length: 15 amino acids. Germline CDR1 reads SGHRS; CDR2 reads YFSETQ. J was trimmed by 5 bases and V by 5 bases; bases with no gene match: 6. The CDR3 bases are TGCGCCAGCAGACTAGGACTAGCGGGATTAGATACGCAGTATTTT. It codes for CASRLGLAGLDTQYF. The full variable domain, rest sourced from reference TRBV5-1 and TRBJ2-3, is KAGVTQTPRYLIKTRGQQVTLSCSPISGHRSVSWYQQTPGQGLQFLFEYFSETQRNKGNFPGRFSGRQFSNSRSEMNVSTLELGDSALYLCASRLGLAGLDTQYFGPGTRLTVL.

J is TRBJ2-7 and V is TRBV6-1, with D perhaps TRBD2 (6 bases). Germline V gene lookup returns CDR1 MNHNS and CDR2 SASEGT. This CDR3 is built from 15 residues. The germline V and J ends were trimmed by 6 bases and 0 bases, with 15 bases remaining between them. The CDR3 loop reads CASSDRDFNSYEQYF. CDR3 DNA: TGTGCCAGCAGCGACCGGGACTTCAACTCCTACGAGCAGTACTTC.

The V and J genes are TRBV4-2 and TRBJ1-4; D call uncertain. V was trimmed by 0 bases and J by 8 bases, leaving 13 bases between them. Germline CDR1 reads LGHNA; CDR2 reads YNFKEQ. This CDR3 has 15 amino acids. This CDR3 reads CASSQEGGDLEKLFF. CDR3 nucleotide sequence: TGTGCCAGCAGCCAAGAGGGTGGTGACCTAGAAAAACTGTTTTTT.

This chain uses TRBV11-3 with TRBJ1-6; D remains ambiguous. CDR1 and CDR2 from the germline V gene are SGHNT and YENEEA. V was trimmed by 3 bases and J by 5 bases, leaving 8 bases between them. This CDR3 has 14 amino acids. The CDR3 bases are TGTGCCAGCAGCTTTAACAGAGATAATTCACCCCTCCACTTT. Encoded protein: CASSFNRDNSPLHF.

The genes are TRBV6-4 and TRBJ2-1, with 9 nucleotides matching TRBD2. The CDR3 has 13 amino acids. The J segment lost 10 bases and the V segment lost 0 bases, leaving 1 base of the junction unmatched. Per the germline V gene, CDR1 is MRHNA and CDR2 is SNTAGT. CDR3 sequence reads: CASSDSLAGEQFF. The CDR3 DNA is TGTGCCAGCAGTGACTCTCTAGCGGGGGAGCAGTTCTTC.

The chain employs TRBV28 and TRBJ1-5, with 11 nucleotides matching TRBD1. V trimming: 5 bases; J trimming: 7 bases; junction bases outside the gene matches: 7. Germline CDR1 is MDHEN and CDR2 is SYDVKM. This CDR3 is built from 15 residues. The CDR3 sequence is CASSTGTGGGQPQHF. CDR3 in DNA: TGTGCCAGCAGTACCGGGACAGGGGGAGGCCAGCCCCAGCATTTT.

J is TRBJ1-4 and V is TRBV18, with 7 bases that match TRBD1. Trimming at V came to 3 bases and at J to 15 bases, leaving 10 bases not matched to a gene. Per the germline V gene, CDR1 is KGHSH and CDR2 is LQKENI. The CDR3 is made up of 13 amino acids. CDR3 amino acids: CASSPPGQVELFF. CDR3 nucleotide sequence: TGTGCCAGCTCACCCCCCGGACAGGTTGAATTGTTTTTT.